Below are 9 T cell receptor beta chains sequenced from a single sample in a study of metastatic and nonmetastatic thyroid tumors. TCRdb reanalyzed the PCR reads via MiXCR. The sample lists approximately 90,000 clones; about 13% were seen once. Until they underwent thyroid surgery, no patient had received any treatment. The sample taken for sequencing was blood. These receptors all stem from a female donor with papillary thyroid cancer or a benign thyroid nodule (not recorded which). Some clones in this sample may be carry-over from other donors' samples.

In its sample, this clone was seen many times. V and J are TRBV5-5 and TRBJ2-6, with D hard to call. The ends were cut back, 0 bases at V and 2 bases at J, with 6 bases in the middle. From germline, CDR1 is SGHKS and CDR2 YYEKEE (reference sequence). This CDR3 contains 15 residues. CDR3 sequence reads: CASSLAGPGANVLTF. The CDR3 nucleotides are TGTGCCAGCAGCTTGGCGGGCCCTGGGGCCAACGTCCTGACTTTC.

This clone was seen repeatedly, ten times or more. The gene calls are TRBV12-3 or TRBV12-4 and TRBJ1-6, with TRBD1 as a possible D gene (6 bases). This CDR3 comprises 14 residues. The V end lost 5 bases, the J end lost 7 bases, and 12 bases lay between the germline ends. The CDR3 DNA sequence: TGTGCCAGCAGTAGGACAGCGTCCAATTCACCCCTCCACTTT. This codes for CASSRTASNSPLHF.

The V and J genes are TRBV11-2 and TRBJ1-6, with D perhaps TRBD1 (5 bases). The length of the CDR3 is 16 residues. Deletions cut 4 bases from V and 1 base from J, with 11 bases between. The germline CDR1 and CDR2 sequences are SGHAT and FQNNGV. CDR3 amino acids: CASSSTGISYNSPLHF. The DNA for the CDR3 is TGTGCCAGCAGCTCCACAGGCATTTCCTATAATTCACCCCTCCACTTT.

The chain has TRBV12-3 or TRBV12-4 and TRBJ2-3; no firm D call. This CDR3 has 16 amino acids. The V end lost 2 bases, the J end lost 1 base, and 13 bases lay between the germline ends. The CDR3 spells CASSLLLDGRTDTQYF. CDR3 DNA sequence: TGTGCCAGCAGTTTACTGCTGGATGGCCGCACAGATACGCAGTATTTT.

This clone was observed many times. The chain links TRBV7-9 to TRBJ2-5; either TRBD1 or TRBD2 may fit D (5 bases each). This CDR3 is 14 amino acids long. Trimming removed 4 bases from V and 5 bases from J, with 14 bases in between. Germline V gene sequence: CDR1 SEHNR, CDR2 FQNEAQ (reference sequence). The CDR3 sequence is CASSSGSWGETQYF. Written as DNA, the CDR3 is TGTGCCAGCAGCTCAGGATCCTGGGGGGAGACCCAGTACTTC.

Comments on this clone: This may stem from a read error, because a much larger clone lies one nucleotide away. The chain joins TRBV5-4 to TRBJ2-7, with D possibly called TRBD1 or TRBD2 (5 bases each). Germline assignment: CDR1 SGHNT and CDR2 YYREEE (reference sequence). The CDR3 covers 13 residues. The CDR3, as DNA: TGTGCCGGCAGCCCGGGGACCGTTTACGAGCAGTACTTC. Its protein is CAGSPGTVYEQYF. The full variable domain, in which reference TRBV5-4 and TRBJ2-7 provide the parts outside the CDR3, is ETGVTQSPTHLIKTRGQQVTLRCSSQSGHNTVSWYQQALGQGPQFIFQYYREEENGRGNFPPRFSGLQFPNYSSELNVNALELDDSALYLCAGSPGTVYEQYFGPGTRLTVT.

The chain links TRBV20-1 to TRBJ2-1; 13 bases match TRBD2. This CDR3 spans 16 amino acids. Germline V gene sequence: CDR1 DFQATT, CDR2 SNEGSKA (reference sequence). Trimming at V came to 3 bases and at J to 4 bases, leaving 6 bases not matched to a gene. CDR3 DNA: TGCAGTGCTAGGGATGGGACTAGCGGGACTTACAATGAGCAGTTCTTC. This gives the protein CSARDGTSGTYNEQFF.

The rearrangement joins TRBV30 to TRBJ1-5; 8 bases agree with TRBD1. The V gene end was trimmed by 2 bases and the J gene end by 4 bases; junction bases not matched to a gene: 1. The CDR3 has 13 amino acids. The V gene's germline CDR1 is GTSNPN and CDR2 SVGIG (reference sequence). CDR3 sequence reads: CAWSRQGNQPQHF. The CDR3 DNA follows: TGTGCCTGGAGTCGACAGGGGAATCAGCCCCAGCATTTT.

V and J are TRBV11-3 and TRBJ2-3; D gene uncertain. The V and J ends lost 1 base and 6 bases respectively, with 26 bases between them. Germline loops: CDR1 SGHNT, CDR2 YENEEA. The CDR3 runs to 19 residues. CDR3 in DNA: TGTGCCAGCAGCTTAGGTTATTTATCTACAGTCCAGAACGAGGATACGCAGTATTTT. Amino acids: CASSLGYLSTVQNEDTQYF.